This T cell receptor beta chain was sequenced for a study of CD8 T cells in Susac syndrome. Germline lookup yields CDR1 LGHDT and CDR2 YNNKEL (reference sequence). The CDR3 extends over 15 amino acids. J gave up 13 bases and V 2 bases, and 9 bases lay outside the gene matches. TCR beta sequencing was performed on blood CD8+ and CD4+ T cells. While CD8+ and CD4+ T cells were isolated negatively, TEMRA cells were enriched by FACS. Random hexamers were used to reverse transcribe about 0.5 to 1 ug of RNA. TCRdb itself ran the immunoSEQ multiplex PCR reads through MiXCR, one entry per CDR3 protein. In the table there are fewer than 250,000 distinct CDR3 sequences, roughly 92% of which are singletons.

The sample taken for sequencing was CD4+ T cells from PBMCs. This receptor was obtained from a human donor in good health. This rearrangement joins TRBV3-1 to TRBJ2-1; 12 bases line up with TRBD1. The CDR3 coding sequence is TGTGCCAGCAGCCAAAGACCGGGACAGGGGGCCGTTCAGTTCTTC. Its translation: CASSQRPGQGAVQFF.